The clone carrying this TCR beta chain has a handful of counts. Its antigen remains unidentified. Of the isolated RNA, all was reverse transcribed, and so the sequenced material was expressed TCRB transcripts. Method: immunoSEQ multiplex PCR; TCRdb's copy keeps in-frame clones and lacks some. Among about 700,000 clones, around an eighth were seen once, and the ten largest hold 0.022%. CDR1 is MGHRA and CDR2 is YSYEKL in the germline V gene. CDR3 size: 16 residues. V shed 0 bases and J shed 4 bases, with 10 bases lying between them. These data originate in a study of beta chain features in type 1 diabetes. Study-level points and caveats: All four CD4+ subsets from Type 1 diabetes patients carried moderately but significantly shorter TCRB CDR3s.

CD45RO/CCR7/CD25/CD127/CD95/CD27 sorting isolated CD4+ naive, central memory, regulatory and stem cell-like memory cells. The source material was naive CD4+ T cells from blood. This receptor was identified in a man between 18 and 35 years old with type 1 diabetes. The chain recombines TRBV4-1 with TRBJ2-6; D remains ambiguous. The CDR3 DNA is TGCGCCAGCAGCCAAGATGGCTCCTCCGGGGCCAACGTCCTGACTTTC. Amino acid sequence: CASSQDGSSGANVLTF.